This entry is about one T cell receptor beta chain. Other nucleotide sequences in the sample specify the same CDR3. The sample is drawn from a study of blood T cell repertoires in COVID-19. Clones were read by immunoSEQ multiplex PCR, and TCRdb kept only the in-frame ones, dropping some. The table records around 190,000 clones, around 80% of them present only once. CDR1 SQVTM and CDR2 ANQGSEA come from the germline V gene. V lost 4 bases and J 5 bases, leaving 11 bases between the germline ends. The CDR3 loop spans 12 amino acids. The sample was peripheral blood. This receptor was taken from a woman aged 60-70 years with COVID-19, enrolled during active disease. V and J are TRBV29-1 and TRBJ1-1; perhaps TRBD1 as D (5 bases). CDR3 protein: CSVAGGVTEAFF. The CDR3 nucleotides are TGCAGCGTTGCGGGGGGGGTTACTGAAGCTTTCTTT.